A selection of T cell receptor beta chains follows, all from one sample in a study of shared clonotypes between healthy human individuals. Using immunoSEQ multiplex PCR, the repertoire was profiled, and TCRdb retains in-frame clones only, with some absent. The table lists about 2.4 million clones, approximately 92% of them singletons. The material sequenced was naive CD4+ T cells sorted from blood. Receptors originate from a young man in good health. Each CDR3 is given with its conserved first and last residue. Each record gives: V gene, clone size, CDR3 length, J gene, D gene, CDR3 protein, CDR3 DNA. D genes are given only for firm matches. Part of the rows lack a size; the others show once, few, many or a class for expanded clones.

>TRBV5-1|NA|15|TRBJ2-3|TRBD2
CASDPSGGVTDTQYF
TGCGCCTCCGACCCTAGCGGGGGGGTCACAGATACGCAGTATTTT
>TRBV6-1|NA|12|TRBJ1-2|NA
CASSRVNYGYTF
TGTGCCAGCAGCAGAGTTAACTATGGCTACACCTTC
>TRBV5-1|NA|15|TRBJ2-1|NA
CASSLARLIEGEQFF
TGCGCCAGCAGCTTGGCGCGACTCATTGAAGGTGAGCAGTTCTTC
>TRBV9|NA|14|TRBJ2-7|TRBD1
CASSVAGTGGEQYF
TGTGCCAGCAGCGTAGCAGGGACAGGAGGCGAGCAGTACTTC
>TRBV11-2|NA|17|TRBJ2-3|NA
CASSGGPGGPLTDTQYF
TGTGCCAGCAGCGGGGGACCCGGGGGGCCTCTCACAGATACGCAGTATTTT
>TRBV6-4|NA|13|TRBJ2-3|NA
CASSEGWGDTQYF
TGTGCCAGCAGTGAAGGGTGGGGAGATACGCAGTATTTT
>TRBV7-2|NA|14|TRBJ2-7|NA
CASSATPALYEQYF
TGTGCCAGCTCCGCGACACCGGCGCTCTACGAGCAGTACTTC
>TRBV10-2|NA|15|TRBJ2-3|TRBD2
CASSEPGLAVDTQYF
TGCGCCAGCAGTGAGCCGGGACTAGCGGTGGATACGCAGTATTTT
>TRBV28|NA|13|TRBJ1-2|TRBD1
CASGTGGYYGYAF
TGTGCCAGCGGAACAGGGGGATACTATGGCTACGCCTTC
>TRBV11-2|NA|19|TRBJ2-1|TRBD2
CASSLDRDSGRASSDEQFF
TGTGCCAGCAGCTTAGATAGGGATAGCGGGAGGGCCAGTTCCGATGAGCAGTTCTTC
>TRBV28|NA|16|TRBJ2-3|TRBD2
CASSGTSGGKTDTQYF
TGTGCCAGCAGCGGGACTAGCGGGGGAAAGACAGATACGCAGTATTTT
>TRBV4-3|once|16|TRBJ2-1|TRBD2
CASSQDGTSVYNEQFF
TGCGCCAGCAGCCAAGACGGGACTAGCGTCTACAATGAGCAGTTCTTC
>TRBV6-6|NA|12|TRBJ2-7|NA
CASTLDTYEQYF
TGTGCCAGCACTCTAGATACCTACGAGCAGTACTTC
>TRBV6-1|once|15|TRBJ1-4|NA
CASTFGGTGNEKLFF
TGTGCCAGCACATTTGGGGGGACGGGGAATGAAAAACTGTTTTTT
>TRBV28|once|18|TRBJ2-7|TRBD1
CASSPSRTGGDLTYEQYF
TGTGCCAGCAGTCCATCGCGAACAGGGGGCGATCTTACCTACGAGCAGTACTTC
>TRBV25-1|once|13|TRBJ1-2|TRBD1
CASSSGQIYGYTF
TGTGCCAGCAGCTCGGGACAGATCTATGGCTACACCTTC
>TRBV7-2|NA|14|TRBJ2-5|TRBD2
CASRRTSGQETQYF
TGTGCCAGCAGACGAACTAGCGGCCAGGAGACCCAGTACTTC
>TRBV5-1|NA|21|TRBJ2-1|TRBD1
CASRYAHWTGVDMSRVNEQFF
TGCGCCAGCAGATACGCACATTGGACAGGGGTAGATATGTCGCGTGTTAATGAGCAGTTCTTC